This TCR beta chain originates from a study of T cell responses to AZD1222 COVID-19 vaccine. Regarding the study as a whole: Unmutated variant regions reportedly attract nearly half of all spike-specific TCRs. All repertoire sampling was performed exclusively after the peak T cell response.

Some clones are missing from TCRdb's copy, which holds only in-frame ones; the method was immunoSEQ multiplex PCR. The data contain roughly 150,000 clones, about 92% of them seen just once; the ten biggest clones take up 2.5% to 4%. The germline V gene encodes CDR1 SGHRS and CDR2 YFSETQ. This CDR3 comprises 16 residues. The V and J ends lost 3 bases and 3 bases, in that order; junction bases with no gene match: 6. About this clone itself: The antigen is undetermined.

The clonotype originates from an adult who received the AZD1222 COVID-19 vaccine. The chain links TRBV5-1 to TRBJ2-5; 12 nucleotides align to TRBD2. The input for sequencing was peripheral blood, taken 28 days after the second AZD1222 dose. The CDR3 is CASSSRTSGIEETQYF. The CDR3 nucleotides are TGCGCCAGCAGCTCCCGGACTAGCGGGATAGAAGAGACCCAGTACTTC.